The count of the clone carrying this T cell receptor beta chain is one. Its cognate antigen is unknown. Generated by immunoSEQ multiplex PCR, the TCRdb table keeps only in-frame clones and is missing some. The table lists about 40,000 clones, 75% to 90% of them singletons, with about 9% in the top ten. The sample comes from a study of PD-1 blockade in classical Hodgkin lymphoma. Study-wide results and limits: When set against healthy donors, newly diagnosed patients were reported to show lower baseline TCR diversity. With CD4+ cells, TCR diversity rose significantly by C4D1, but not with CD8+ cells.

In every patient, relapse followed autologous stem cell transplantation, while exposure to brentuximab vedotin differed. Best overall response was complete response, partial response or progressive disease in these relapsed/refractory classical Hodgkin lymphoma patients. The V gene's germline CDR1 is SEHNR and CDR2 FQNEAQ (reference sequence). CDR3 length: 14 amino acids. V trimming: 5 bases; J trimming: 5 bases; junction bases outside the gene matches: 5. Sequencing was performed on peripheral blood mononuclear cells (PBMCs), taken at baseline. The genes are TRBV7-9 and TRBJ2-5; 10 bases line up with TRBD1. The clonotype originates from a human donor with classical Hodgkin lymphoma. The CDR3 sequence is CASSPDRGRETQYF. As DNA, the CDR3 is TGTGCCAGCAGCCCAGACAGGGGGCGCGAGACCCAGTACTTC.